The clone carrying this T cell receptor beta chain was observed a handful of times. Its antigen is unidentified. This entry comes from a study of PD-1 blockade in classical Hodgkin lymphoma. Study-wide findings and caveats: Relapsed/refractory patients reportedly had lower baseline diversity than newly diagnosed patients. Complete responders started with a diversity level that resembled newly diagnosed patients at baseline. The causes of the repertoire differences, possibly disease activity or prior therapy, remain undefined.

This CDR3 has 13 amino acids. Per germline, CDR1 SGHDN and CDR2 FVKESK. Trimming shortened V by 3 bases and J by 0 bases, and 6 bases separated the two germline ends. All patients experienced relapse after autologous stem cell transplantation, and brentuximab vedotin exposure was variable. Patients had relapsed/refractory classical Hodgkin lymphoma with complete response, partial response or progressive disease as best response. Sequencing was performed with immunoSEQ multiplex PCR; in TCRdb, only in-frame clones are kept and a portion is missing. This sample has about 43,000 clones, with approximately 70% found just once.

This sequence joins TRBV14 and TRBJ2-7; no clear D gene. Sequencing used peripheral blood mononuclear cells (PBMCs), obtained before the second cycle of nivolumab. This clonotype was obtained from a human donor with classical Hodgkin lymphoma. The CDR3 DNA reads TGTGCCAGCAGCCAGGTGGGCTCCTACGAGCAGTACTTC. It codes for CASSQVGSYEQYF. The full variable domain, in which reference TRBV14 and TRBJ2-7 provide the parts outside the CDR3, is EAGVTQFPSHSVIEKGQTVTLRCDPISGHDNLYWYRRVMGKEIKFLLHFVKESKQDESGMPNNRFLAERTGGTYSTLKVQPAELEDSGVYFCASSQVGSYEQYFGPGTRLTVT.